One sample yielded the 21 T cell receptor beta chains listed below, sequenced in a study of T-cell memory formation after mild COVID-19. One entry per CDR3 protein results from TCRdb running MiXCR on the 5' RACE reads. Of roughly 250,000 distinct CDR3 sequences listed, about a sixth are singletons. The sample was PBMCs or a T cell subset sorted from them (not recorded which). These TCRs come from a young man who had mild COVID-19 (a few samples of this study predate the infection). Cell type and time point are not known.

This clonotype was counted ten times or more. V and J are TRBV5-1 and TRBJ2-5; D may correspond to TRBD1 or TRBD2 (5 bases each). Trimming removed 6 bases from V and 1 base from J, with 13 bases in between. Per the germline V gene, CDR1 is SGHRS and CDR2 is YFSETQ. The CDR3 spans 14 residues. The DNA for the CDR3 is TGCGCCAGCATTCGGGACGACTCCCAAGAGACCCAGTACTTC. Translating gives CASIRDDSQETQYF. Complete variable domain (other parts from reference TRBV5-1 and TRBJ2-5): KAGVTQTPRYLIKTRGQQVTLSCSPISGHRSVSWYQQTPGQGLQFLFEYFSETQRNKGNFPGRFSGRQFSNSRSEMNVSTLELGDSALYLCASIRDDSQETQYFGPGTRLLVL.

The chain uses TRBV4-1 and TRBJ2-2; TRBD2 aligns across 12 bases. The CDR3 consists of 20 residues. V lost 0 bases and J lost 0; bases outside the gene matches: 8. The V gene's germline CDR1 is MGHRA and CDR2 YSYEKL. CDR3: CASSQDHALAGGSNTGELFF. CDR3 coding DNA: TGCGCCAGCAGCCAAGATCATGCACTAGCGGGGGGCTCGAACACCGGGGAGCTGTTTTTT.

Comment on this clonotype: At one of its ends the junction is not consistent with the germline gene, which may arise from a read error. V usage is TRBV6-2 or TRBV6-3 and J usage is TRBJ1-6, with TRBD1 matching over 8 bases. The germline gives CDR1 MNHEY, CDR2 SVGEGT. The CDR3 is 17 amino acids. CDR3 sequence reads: CAGDWQGAIAYDSPLHF. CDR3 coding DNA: TGTGCCGGCGACTGGCAGGGGGCTATAGCCTATGATTCACCCCTCCACTTT.

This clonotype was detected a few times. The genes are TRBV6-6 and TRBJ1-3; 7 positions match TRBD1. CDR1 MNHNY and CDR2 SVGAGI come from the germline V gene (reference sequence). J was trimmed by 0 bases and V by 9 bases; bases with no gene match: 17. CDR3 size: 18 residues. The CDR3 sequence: CASSPPLRDSLSGNTIYF. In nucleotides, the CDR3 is TGTGCCAGTTCTCCTCCCTTACGGGACAGCCTCTCTGGAAACACCATATATTTT.

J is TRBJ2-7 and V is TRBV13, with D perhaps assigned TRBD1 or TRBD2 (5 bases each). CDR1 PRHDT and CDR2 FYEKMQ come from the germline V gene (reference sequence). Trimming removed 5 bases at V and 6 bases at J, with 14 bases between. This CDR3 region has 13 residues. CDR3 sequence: CASSQGPRGEQYV. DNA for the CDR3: TGTGCCAGCAGCCAGGGACCGCGCGGCGAGCAGTACGTC.

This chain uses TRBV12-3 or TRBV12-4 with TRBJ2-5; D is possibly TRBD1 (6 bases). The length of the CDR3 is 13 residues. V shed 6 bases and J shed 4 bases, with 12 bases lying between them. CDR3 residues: CASSRTDRETQYF. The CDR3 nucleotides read TGTGCCAGCAGCCGAACGGACAGAGAGACCCAGTACTTC.

In nucleotides, the CDR3 is TGTGCCAGCAGTTACGAACAGGGGGCGGAAAAACTGTTTTTT. Protein sequence: CASSYEQGAEKLFF. This sequence joins TRBV6-6 and TRBJ1-4, with 9 bases fitting TRBD1. The CDR3 consists of 14 residues. The V gene end was trimmed by 2 bases and the J gene end by 8 bases; junction bases not matched to a gene: 3. The germline V gene has CDR1 MNHNY and CDR2 SVGAGI (reference sequence).

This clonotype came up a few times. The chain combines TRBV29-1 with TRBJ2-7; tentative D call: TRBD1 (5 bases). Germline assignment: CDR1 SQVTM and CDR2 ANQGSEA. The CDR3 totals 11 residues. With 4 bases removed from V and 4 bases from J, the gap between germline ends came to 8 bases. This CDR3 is CSVVTGYEQYV. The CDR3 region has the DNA TGCAGCGTTGTAACAGGATACGAGCAGTACGTC.

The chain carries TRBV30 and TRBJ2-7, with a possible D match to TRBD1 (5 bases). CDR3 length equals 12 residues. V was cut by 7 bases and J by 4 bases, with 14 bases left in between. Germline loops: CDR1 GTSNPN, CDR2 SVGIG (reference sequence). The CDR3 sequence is CAYGYRLYEQYF. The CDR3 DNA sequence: TGTGCCTACGGCTACAGGTTATACGAGCAGTACTTC.

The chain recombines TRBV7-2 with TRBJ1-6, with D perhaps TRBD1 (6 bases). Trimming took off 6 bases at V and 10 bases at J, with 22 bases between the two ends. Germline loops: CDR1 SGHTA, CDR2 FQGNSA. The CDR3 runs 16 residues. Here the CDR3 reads CASRPGGARIGSPLHF. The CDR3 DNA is TGTGCCAGCAGGCCGGGGGGGGCCCGGATTGGGTCACCCCTCCACTTT.

The CDR3 DNA follows: TGCGCCAGCAGCTTCGAGGGGGGAGGCGGCTACACCTTC. Translated, it gives CASSFEGGGGYTF. This sequence joins TRBV5-1 and TRBJ1-2; possible D gene TRBD1, 6 bases. Germline V gene lookup returns CDR1 SGHRS and CDR2 YFSETQ. Trimming pared 2 bases from V and 8 bases from J, leaving 13 bases between. This CDR3 is built from 13 residues.

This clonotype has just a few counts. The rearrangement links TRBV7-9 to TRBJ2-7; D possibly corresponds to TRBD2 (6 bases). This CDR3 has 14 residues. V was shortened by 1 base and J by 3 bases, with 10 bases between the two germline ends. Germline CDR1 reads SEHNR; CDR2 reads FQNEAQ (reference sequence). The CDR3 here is CASSLGGGIYEQYV. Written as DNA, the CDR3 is TGTGCCAGCAGCTTAGGAGGAGGGATCTACGAGCAGTACGTC.

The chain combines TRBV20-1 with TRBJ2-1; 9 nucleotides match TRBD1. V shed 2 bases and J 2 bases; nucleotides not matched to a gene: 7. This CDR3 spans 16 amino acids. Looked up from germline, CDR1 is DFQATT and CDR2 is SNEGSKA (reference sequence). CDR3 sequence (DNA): TGCAGTGCTAGACACAGGGGGCGAAATACCTACAATGAGCAGTTCTTC. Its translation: CSARHRGRNTYNEQFF.

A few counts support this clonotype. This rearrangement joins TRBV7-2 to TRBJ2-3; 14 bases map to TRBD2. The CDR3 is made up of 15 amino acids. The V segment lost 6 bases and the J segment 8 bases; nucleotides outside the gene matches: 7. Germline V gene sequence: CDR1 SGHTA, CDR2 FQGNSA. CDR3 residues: CASRSGLAGESTQYF. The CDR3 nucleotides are TGTGCCAGCAGGTCGGGACTAGCGGGGGAGAGTACGCAGTATTTT.

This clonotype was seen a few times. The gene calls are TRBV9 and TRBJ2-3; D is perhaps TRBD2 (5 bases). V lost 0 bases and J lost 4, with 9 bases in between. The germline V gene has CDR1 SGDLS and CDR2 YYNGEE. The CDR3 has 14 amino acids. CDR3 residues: CASSVEPSSDTQYF. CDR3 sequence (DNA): TGTGCCAGCAGCGTAGAGCCTAGCTCAGATACGCAGTATTTT.

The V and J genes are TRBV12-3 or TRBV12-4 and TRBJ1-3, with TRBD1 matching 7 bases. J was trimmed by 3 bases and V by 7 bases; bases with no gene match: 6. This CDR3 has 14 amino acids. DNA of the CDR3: TGTGCCAGCACCCCCCGGGACAGTGGAAACACCATATATTTT. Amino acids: CASTPRDSGNTIYF.

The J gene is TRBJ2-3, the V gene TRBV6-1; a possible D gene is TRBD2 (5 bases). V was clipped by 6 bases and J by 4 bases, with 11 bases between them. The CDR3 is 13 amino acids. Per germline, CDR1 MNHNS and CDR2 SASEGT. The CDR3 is CASSLEAPDTQYF. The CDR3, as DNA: TGTGCCAGCAGCCTGGAGGCCCCAGATACGCAGTATTTT.

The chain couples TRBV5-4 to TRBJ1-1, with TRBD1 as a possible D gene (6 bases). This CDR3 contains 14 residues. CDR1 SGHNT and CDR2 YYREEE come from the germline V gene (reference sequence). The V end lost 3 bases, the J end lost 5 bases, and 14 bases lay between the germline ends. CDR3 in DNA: TGTGCCAGCAGCTATTTGACACAGGGAACTGAAGCTTTCTTT. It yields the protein CASSYLTQGTEAFF.

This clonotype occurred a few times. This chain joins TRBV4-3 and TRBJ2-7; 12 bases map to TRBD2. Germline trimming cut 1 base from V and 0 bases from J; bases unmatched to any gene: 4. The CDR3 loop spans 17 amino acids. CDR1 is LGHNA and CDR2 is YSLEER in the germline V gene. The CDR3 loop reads CASSQGLAGGSSYEQYF. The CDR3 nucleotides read TGCGCCAGCAGCCAAGGGCTAGCGGGGGGGAGCTCCTACGAGCAGTACTTC.

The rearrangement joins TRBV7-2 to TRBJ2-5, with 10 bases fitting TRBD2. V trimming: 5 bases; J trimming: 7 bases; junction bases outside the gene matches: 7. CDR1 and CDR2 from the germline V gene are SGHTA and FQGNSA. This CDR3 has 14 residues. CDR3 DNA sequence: TGTGCCAGCAGCCCGTCTTCTAGCGGGGGGACCCAGTACTTC. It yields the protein CASSPSSSGGTQYF.

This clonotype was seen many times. CDR3 nucleotide sequence: TGTGCCAGCAGTTACGATCAGGACGGGGGGAATTCACCCCTCCACTTT. Amino acid sequence: CASSYDQDGGNSPLHF. This chain joins TRBV6-5 and TRBJ1-6; D is possibly TRBD1 (5 bases). Germline CDR1 reads MNHEY; CDR2 reads SVGAGI. The CDR3 runs to 16 residues. V gave up 2 bases and J gave up 7 bases, with 15 bases separating them.